This TCR beta chain stems from a study of CD4 T cells in relation to SARS-CoV-2 and coronaviruses. For the study at large: PBMCs were cultured with antigen for roughly 10 days before TCR beta sequencing. Negative control cultures got HIV-1 Nef peptides or no peptide. Crossreactive spike epitopes shared across donors were mapped to their HLA restriction.

The germline V and J ends were trimmed by 10 bases and 2 bases, with 20 bases remaining between them. Germline V gene lookup returns CDR1 MDHEN and CDR2 SYDVKM. The CDR3 contains 15 residues. In the case of this clone: Its target is unknown.

The repertoire was sequenced with immunoSEQ multiplex PCR; TCRdb's copy has only in-frame clones and lacks some. The sample has some 21,000 clones; around 75% are singletons. Unexposed donor CD4+ T cells date from about 2010-2019, before the COVID-19 pandemic. The cells were cultured for about ten days before CD4+ T cells were isolated. Sequenced material: CD4+ T cells from PBMCs, cultured in vitro. The clonotype comes from a human donor in good health. The chain joins TRBV28 to TRBJ1-2, with a tentative D call TRBD1 (5 bases). The CDR3 region has the DNA TGTGCCACCCAAGGGCTTCAGGGACTCAACTATGGCTACACCTTC. Translating gives CATQGLQGLNYGYTF.